These T cell receptor beta chains were read from a single sample in a study of shared clonotypes between healthy human individuals. TCRdb keeps only in-frame clones here, not all; method: immunoSEQ multiplex PCR. Among fewer than 700,000 clones listed, 90% to 95% were seen once. Sequenced sample: naive CD8+ T cells sorted from blood. Source of these receptors: a woman in her 30s in good health. Each CDR3 is given with its conserved first and last residue.

TRBV14 CASSQELAGVGDTQYF
TRBV13 CASSLSGIFSDEQFF
TRBV25-1 CASSEFGYGYTF
TRBV10-3 CATRADDSHEQYF
TRBV2 CASETGTINEKLFF
TRBV11-2 CASSLGGGNEQYF
TRBV11-2 CASSLDWAGNQPQHF
TRBV19 CASSMVGSPPWVDTQYF
TRBV7-8 CASSLGRDYEQYF
TRBV6-4 CASRVGNTIYF
TRBV9 CASSPGDSAYEQYF
TRBV19 CASSIGPYERDTQYF
TRBV7-9 CASSFGQGTMETQYF
TRBV7-9 CASSAHGTDQETQYF
TRBV7-6 CASSRKASGLYNEQFF
TRBV4-1 CASSLTGGDEQYF
TRBV5-1 CASRMDRGLGYTF
TRBV7-9 CASSLRDRNTGELFF
TRBV10-3 CAISERDVSNQPQHF
TRBV28 CASRAGLSYEQYF
TRBV30 CAWRWTGGDSPLHF
TRBV19 CASSIATGGEQYF
TRBV4-2 CASSHVLESGTNTGELFF
TRBV6-6 CASSPSYVEQYF
TRBV7-9 CASSAASKATEAFF
TRBV27 CASSLSSGGAGNEQYF
TRBV28 CASGRDNYGYTF
TRBV27 CASSLQGTTNEKLFF
TRBV28 CASSFAGVGNDGELFF
TRBV5-1 CASSTAGVAEGYTF
TRBV9 CASSARLAGGTDTQYF
TRBV7-9 CASSLLAGSTDTQYF
TRBV28 CASSFGTEIYSNQPQHF
TRBV6-1 CASSDRASYEQYF
TRBV10-2 CASSLGQGYEQYF
TRBV2 CASSATSGRASYEQYF
TRBV9 CASSVGWGTEDEKLFF
TRBV13 CASSLGPDEQYF
TRBV15 CATSSTYGYTF
TRBV5-8 CASSFGDYEQYF
TRBV7-6 CASSPLGWAGRNNEQFF
TRBV19 CASSTDRGGPDTQYF
TRBV30 CAWSVGPPAEAFF
TRBV27 CASSSGQGGYSYEQYF
TRBV4-1 CASSQRTGIMVF
TRBV9 CASSPGISTEAFF
TRBV21-1 CASSKVSNRDLYEQYF
TRBV7-8 CASSLRDLKETQYF
TRBV9 CASSVGGSTNEKLFF